This T cell receptor (beta chain) came from a study of cytomegalovirus exposure and HLA in healthy donors. Study conclusions and caveats: High specificity and sensitivity for cytomegalovirus status were reported for the classifier. Some TCR beta chains (roughly 150 of them) were listed as cytomegalovirus-associated. There were a few CMV-associated chains whose specificity for CMV antigens was confirmed in vitro.

Method: immunoSEQ multiplex PCR; TCRdb's copy keeps in-frame clones and lacks some. The sample yields about 120,000 clones, roughly nine tenths seen once. Per the germline V gene, CDR1 is SGHNT and CDR2 is YYREEE (reference sequence). This CDR3 is 15 amino acids long. V lost 7 bases and J lost 1, with 17 bases in between. In the case of this clone: The target antigen is unknown.

The chain joins TRBV5-4 to TRBJ1-1; D is unresolved. The receptor was derived from a man between 18 and 35 years old in good health and CMV-seropositive. Sequencing was carried out using PBMCs. CDR3 nucleotide sequence: TGTGCCAGCCGTGCACGCGGTTCCGGGAACACTGAAGCTTTCTTT. It translates to CASRARGSGNTEAFF.